This paragraph covers one T cell receptor (beta chain) sequence. This sample is drawn from a study of diagnostic markers for celiac disease. TCRdb processed the reads again and assigns one entry to each CDR3 protein, with no DNA. The sample features just over 7,500 distinct CDR3 sequences, with under 6.5% in its top ten. Germline CDR1 and CDR2: SGHRS and YFSETQ. CDR3 length equals 13 residues. The specimen sequenced was either unsorted cells or a sorted T cell fraction (not recorded which). The chain employs TRBV5-1 and TRBJ2-3. This clonotype was sampled from a human donor. This table probably holds off-target reads from a library built for another chain. The CDR3 here is CASSPGFADTQYF.